What follows are 3 T cell receptor beta chains derived from one specimen sequenced in a study of cytomegalovirus exposure and HLA in healthy donors. Primers: 60 Vbeta forward and 13 Jbeta reverse. Some clones are missing from TCRdb's copy, which holds only in-frame ones; the method was immunoSEQ multiplex PCR. This table has around 200,000 clones, around 62% appearing once. Sequencing input: PBMCs. All receptors come from a man aged 40-49 years in good health and CMV-seronegative.

The genes are TRBV19 and TRBJ1-5; 7 bases fit TRBD1. The trim removed 4 bases at V and 6 bases at J, leaving 9 bases unmatched. CDR3 size: 15 residues. CDR1 and CDR2 (germline): LNHDA, SQIVND (reference sequence). This chain's CDR3 is CASSTGQVILQPQHF. CDR3 sequence (DNA): TGTGCCAGTAGTACAGGACAGGTAATACTTCAGCCCCAGCATTTT.

The chain is built from TRBV5-4 and TRBJ2-7; 7 positions match TRBD1. There are 15 residues in the CDR3. J was trimmed by 3 bases and V by 4 bases; bases with no gene match: 10. Germline CDR1 is SGHNT and CDR2 is YYREEE (reference sequence). CDR3 protein: CASSARDSSLYEQYF. As DNA, the CDR3 is TGTGCCAGCAGCGCCCGGGACAGCAGCCTCTACGAGCAGTACTTC.

The chain recombines TRBV5-1 with TRBJ2-3, with D maybe TRBD2 (6 bases). The CDR3 has 15 residues. CDR1 is SGHRS, CDR2 YFSETQ, per germline. V lost 0 bases and J lost 4, with 12 bases in between. CDR3 in DNA: TGCGCCAGCAGCTTGGACTCGCGGGAAGCAGATACGCAGTATTTT. Its protein is CASSLDSREADTQYF.